A single sample gave rise to the 21 T cell receptor beta chains below, sequenced in a study of T cells in localized non-small cell lung cancer. Repertoires were generated with immunoSEQ multiplex PCR, while TCRdb's copy carries only in-frame clones and drops some. The table includes about 74,000 clones, 65% to 85% detected once. Sequences were derived from peripheral blood, sampled before any cancer treatment. Receptors originate from a female donor aged 60 or older with stage I lung adenocarcinoma.

The chain employs TRBV5-5 and TRBJ1-5, with a possible D match to TRBD1 (5 bases). V was clipped by 4 bases and J by 4 bases, with 15 bases between them. The CDR3 is 15 residues long. Germline assignment: CDR1 SGHKS and CDR2 YYEKEE (reference sequence). CDR3 in amino acids: CASSGNWGQNQPQHF. In DNA, the CDR3 is TGTGCCAGCAGCGGTAACTGGGGCCAGAATCAGCCCCAGCATTTT.

This clone occurred once. The J gene is TRBJ1-1, the V gene TRBV19, with 10 bases lining up with TRBD1. From germline, CDR1 is LNHDA and CDR2 SQIVND (reference sequence). The CDR3 runs to 15 residues. V trimming: 10 bases; J trimming: 2 bases; junction bases outside the gene matches: 10. This chain's CDR3 is CATKTGGRGNTEAFF. As DNA, the CDR3 is TGTGCCACCAAGACAGGGGGCAGAGGAAACACTGAAGCTTTCTTT. The full variable domain, its missing parts supplied by reference TRBV19 and TRBJ1-1, is DGGITQSPKYLFRKEGQNVTLSCEQNLNHDAMYWYRQDPGQGLRLIYYSQIVNDFQKGDIAEGYSVSREKKESFPLTVTSAQKNPTAFYLCATKTGGRGNTEAFFGQGTRLTVV.

V and J are TRBV6-1 and TRBJ1-1, with D uncertain. The CDR3 loop spans 14 amino acids. Trimming stripped 5 bases from V and 1 base from J, with 11 bases between. Germline V CDR1 and CDR2: MNHNS, SASEGT. The CDR3 bases are TGTGCCAGCAGTTCAAGTTGGGCGAACACTGAAGCTTTCTTT. Translation: CASSSSWANTEAFF.

The V and J genes are TRBV7-8 and TRBJ2-1; 7 bases fit TRBD2. The germline V gene encodes CDR1 SGHVS and CDR2 FQNEAQ. The CDR3 is made up of 13 amino acids. Trimming at V came to 3 bases and at J to 13 bases, leaving 9 bases not matched to a gene. The CDR3 nucleotides are TGTGCCAGCAGCTTTTGGTGGGAGGGCCCTCAGTTCTTC. It specifies CASSFWWEGPQFF.

The rearrangement joins TRBV27 to TRBJ2-3; the match to TRBD2 covers 7 bases. The V gene end was trimmed by 6 bases and the J gene end by 2 bases; junction bases not matched to a gene: 2. CDR1 and CDR2 (germline): MNHEY, SMNVEV (reference sequence). The CDR3 sequence is 13 residues long. The CDR3 reads CASRRDYTDTQYF. CDR3 DNA sequence: TGTGCCAGCAGGAGGGACTACACAGATACGCAGTATTTT.

The chain joins TRBV27 to TRBJ2-7; D gene unclear. Trimming shortened V by 0 bases and J by 5 bases, and 17 bases separated the two germline ends. The CDR3 has 16 residues. Per the germline V gene, CDR1 is MNHEY and CDR2 is SMNVEV (reference sequence). CDR3: CASSLSPRPQVDEQYF. The CDR3, as DNA: TGTGCCAGCAGTTTATCCCCGAGACCCCAAGTTGACGAGCAGTACTTC.

This chain uses TRBV7-2 with TRBJ2-3; tentatively, D is TRBD2 (5 bases). The CDR3 is 15 amino acids. Germline assignment: CDR1 SGHTA and CDR2 FQGNSA. Trimming removed 5 bases from V and 6 bases from J, with 18 bases in between. This CDR3 is CASSPHPPPGDTQYF. CDR3 nucleotide sequence: TGTGCCAGCAGCCCCCACCCCCCCCCGGGGGATACGCAGTATTTT. Drawing the rest from reference TRBV7-2 and TRBJ2-3, the complete variable domain is GAGVSQSPSNKVTEKGKDVELRCDPISGHTALYWYRQSLGQGLEFLIYFQGNSAPDKSGLPSDRFSAERTGGSVSTLTIQRTQQEDSAVYLCASSPHPPPGDTQYFGPGTRLTVL.

The chain couples TRBV7-3 to TRBJ2-1, with a possible D match to TRBD1 (5 bases). The CDR3 runs to 14 residues. Germline CDR1 and CDR2: SGHTA and FQGTGA. Trimming cost V 3 bases and J 5 bases, with 11 bases left between them. The CDR3 bases are TGTGCCAGCAGCTTGGTTGGGGCCGACAATGAGCAGTTCTTC. Translation: CASSLVGADNEQFF. Using reference TRBV7-3 and TRBJ2-1 for the parts outside the CDR3, the full variable domain is GAGVSQTPSNKVTEKGKYVELRCDPISGHTALYWYRQSLGQGPEFLIYFQGTGAADDSGLPNDRFFAVRPEGSVSTLKIQRTERGDSAVYLCASSLVGADNEQFFGPGTRLTVL.

The rearrangement links TRBV5-8 to TRBJ2-5, with a possible D match to TRBD2 (6 bases). The germline V gene has CDR1 SGHTS and CDR2 YDEGEE. The CDR3 covers 14 residues. Trimming took 6 bases from V and 5 from J, leaving 17 bases between them. Here the CDR3 DNA reads TGTGCCAGCACAGGAGGGGACGTGGGGGAGACCCAGTACTTC. Translation: CASTGGDVGETQYF. Based on the CDR3 plus reference TRBV5-8 and TRBJ2-5, the full variable domain is EAGVTQSPTHLIKTRGQQATLRCSPISGHTSVYWYQQALGLGLQFLLWYDEGEERNRGNFPPRFSGRQFPNYSSELNVNALELEDSALYLCASTGGDVGETQYFGPGTRLLVL.

V and J are TRBV15 and TRBJ1-2, with 9 bases aligning to TRBD1. Germline V gene lookup returns CDR1 LNHNV and CDR2 YYDKDF (reference sequence). The CDR3 loop spans 15 amino acids. V lost 0 bases to trimming and J lost 7 bases; unmatched junction nucleotides: 6. CDR3 nucleotides: TGTGCCACCAGCAGAGATCTGGGACAGGGATTTGGCTACACCTTC. Translation: CATSRDLGQGFGYTF.

The chain joins TRBV13 to TRBJ2-7; 8 bases agree with TRBD1. The CDR3 is 12 residues long. The V gene's germline CDR1 is PRHDT and CDR2 FYEKMQ (reference sequence). The trim removed 5 bases at V and 6 bases at J, leaving 3 bases unmatched. CDR3 nucleotide sequence: TGTGCCAGCAGCCGGACAGGGCCCGAGCAGTACTTC. It is translated as CASSRTGPEQYF.

The chain carries TRBV7-9 and TRBJ2-5, with TRBD2 as a possible D gene (5 bases). In germline, CDR1 is SEHNR, CDR2 FQNEAQ (reference sequence). Trimming stripped 5 bases from V and 2 bases from J, with 15 bases between. There are 15 residues in the CDR3. The CDR3: CASSKDLGSQETQYF. CDR3 nucleotide sequence: TGTGCCAGCAGCAAGGACCTGGGGAGTCAAGAGACCCAGTACTTC.

The chain employs TRBV27 and TRBJ2-1; no firm D call. The CDR3 sequence is 16 residues long. Trimming removed 4 bases at V and 9 bases at J, with 22 bases between. Germline V lookup: CDR1 MNHEY, CDR2 SMNVEV (reference sequence). DNA of the CDR3: TGTGCCAGCAGTTCCCAGTCCTTCCCTAACGCAGGTGAGCAGTTCTTC. The encoded protein is CASSSQSFPNAGEQFF.

There are a few counts of this clone. The rearrangement joins TRBV6-6 to TRBJ1-1, with D unclear. This CDR3 is built from 11 residues. Germline CDR1 MNHNY, CDR2 SVGAGI (reference sequence). V lost 8 bases and J lost 5, with 9 bases in between. The CDR3 DNA sequence: TGTGCCAGCCGGGATTCGACTGAAGCTTTCTTT. It translates to CASRDSTEAFF.

The chain employs TRBV1 and TRBJ2-6; the tabulated D call, TRBD2, remains unverified against the DNA. TRBV1 is a recognized pseudogene. The CDR3 totals 15 residues. CDR3 nucleotides: TGCACCAGCAGCCAAGTCTCCTTGGGGGCCAACGTCCTGACTTTC. Protein sequence: CTSSQVSLGANVLTF.

V is TRBV2 and J is TRBJ2-5; TRBD2 matches 11 bases. V shed 6 bases and J 5 bases; nucleotides not matched to a gene: 14. Per germline, CDR1 SNHLY and CDR2 FYNNEI. The CDR3 extends over 17 amino acids. DNA for the CDR3: TGTGCCAGCAGGATGGCTAGCGGGGGGAGGGCGCCCGAGACCCAGTACTTC. Translation: CASRMASGGRAPETQYF.

The rearrangement uses TRBV27 and TRBJ2-7; D possibly uses TRBD1 or TRBD2 (5 bases each). CDR3 length equals 15 residues. The ends were cut back, 4 bases at V and 1 base at J, with 14 bases in the middle. Germline V gives CDR1 MNHEY, CDR2 SMNVEV (reference sequence). For the CDR3, the DNA is TGTGCCAGCAGTTCCTGGGACGGCAGATCCTACGAGCAGTACTTC. Its translation: CASSSWDGRSYEQYF.

The chain recombines TRBV5-1 with TRBJ2-5, with a weak D call TRBD1 (6 bases). The V end lost 2 bases, the J end lost 7 bases, and 15 bases lay between the germline ends. This CDR3 has 14 residues. Germline V lookup: CDR1 SGHRS, CDR2 YFSETQ. The DNA for the CDR3 is TGCGCCAGCAGCTTAATCCCAGGGGATCGGACCCAGTACTTC. Encoded protein: CASSLIPGDRTQYF.

This clone has only a few counts. The rearrangement uses TRBV5-5 and TRBJ2-7; D ambiguous. Germline V CDR1 and CDR2: SGHKS, YYEKEE (reference sequence). This CDR3 spans 15 amino acids. Trimming left V 1 base short and J 2 bases short, with 13 bases between. CDR3 coding DNA: TGTGCCAGCAGCTTGCTTGGCCACAGCACCTACGAGCAGTACTTC. The encoded protein is CASSLLGHSTYEQYF.

This clone was recorded a few times. The chain combines TRBV15 with TRBJ2-6, with 8 bases fitting TRBD1. The CDR3 is 15 residues long. With 4 bases clipped from V and 2 bases from J, the junction kept 1 base outside the gene matches. Germline V CDR1 and CDR2: LNHNV, YYDKDF (reference sequence). In DNA, the CDR3 is TGTGCCACCAGCAAGACAGGGGCTGGGGCCAACGTCCTGACTTTC. Amino acids: CATSKTGAGANVLTF.

The gene calls are TRBV7-9 and TRBJ2-5; 8 nucleotides line up with TRBD1. With V trimmed by 4 bases and J by 5 bases, 9 bases remained unmatched. Looked up from germline, CDR1 is SEHNR and CDR2 is FQNEAQ (reference sequence). CDR3 length: 15 amino acids. Here the CDR3 reads CASSSGTGLYETQYF. CDR3 nucleotides: TGTGCCAGCAGCTCCGGGACAGGTCTTTACGAGACCCAGTACTTC.